The 29 T cell receptor beta chains presented below share a single source sample, sequenced in a study of radiation and T cells in renal cell carcinoma. Sequencing was performed with immunoSEQ multiplex PCR; in TCRdb, only in-frame clones are kept and a portion is missing. The profile shows roughly 12,000 clones, around two thirds of them singletons. The treatment is: treatment-naive control, cytoreductive nephrectomy. Specimen: tumor tissue, collected from a patient whose treatment was nephrectomy without radiotherapy. The receptor set was obtained from a woman aged 80 or over with renal cell carcinoma.

The chain employs TRBV18 and TRBJ2-1, with 9 nucleotides matching TRBD2. CDR3 length equals 14 residues. The ends lost 1 base at V and 9 bases at J; junction bases unmatched: 4. Germline V lookup: CDR1 KGHSH, CDR2 LQKENI. CDR3 protein: CASSPRTSEGEQFF. CDR3 coding DNA: TGTGCCAGCTCACCACGGACTAGCGAAGGTGAGCAGTTCTTC.

The chain uses TRBV5-1 and TRBJ1-3; a weak D match, TRBD1 (5 bases). Trimming removed 4 bases from V and 0 bases from J, with 8 bases in between. The CDR3 spans 14 residues. CDR1 and CDR2 from the germline V gene are SGHRS and YFSETQ. In nucleotides, the CDR3 is TGCGCCAGCAGCCCCGGGACCTCTGGAAACACCATATATTTT. This translates into CASSPGTSGNTIYF.

The chain couples TRBV5-1 to TRBJ2-1; no clear D gene. CDR1 and CDR2 (germline): SGHRS, YFSETQ. Trimming removed 6 bases at V and 9 bases at J, with 13 bases between. The CDR3 length is 12 residues. The CDR3 here is CASNPGLGEQFF. In DNA, the CDR3 is TGCGCCAGCAACCCCGGTCTGGGTGAGCAGTTCTTC.

The genes are TRBV2 and TRBJ1-3; maybe TRBD1 (5 bases). The CDR3 has 14 residues. V lost 2 bases and J lost 3, with 8 bases in between. Germline assignment: CDR1 SNHLY and CDR2 FYNNEI. CDR3 sequence reads: CASSEMGGGNTIYF. CDR3 sequence (DNA): TGTGCCAGCAGTGAAATGGGGGGTGGAAACACCATATATTTT. The full variable domain, completed using reference TRBV2 and TRBJ1-3, is EPEVTQTPSHQVTQMGQEVILRCVPISNHLYFYWYRQILGQKVEFLVSFYNNEISEKSEIFDDQFSVERPDGSNFTLKIRSTKLEDSAMYFCASSEMGGGNTIYFGEGSWLTVV.

The chain recombines TRBV4-1 with TRBJ1-6; no clear D gene. Germline V gene lookup returns CDR1 MGHRA and CDR2 YSYEKL. The CDR3 has 17 residues. The ends were cut back, 0 bases at V and 4 bases at J, with 13 bases in the middle. CDR3: CASSQDPVVTYNSPLHF. The CDR3 bases are TGCGCCAGCAGCCAAGATCCGGTTGTGACATATAATTCACCCCTCCACTTT.

The chain combines TRBV27 with TRBJ1-4, with 9 bases identical to TRBD1. Germline V gene lookup returns CDR1 MNHEY and CDR2 SMNVEV (reference sequence). V shed 6 bases and J 7 bases; nucleotides not matched to a gene: 12. The CDR3 has 16 residues. The CDR3 DNA sequence: TGTGCCAGCAGCCGGGGATGGGGACAGGGAACTGAAAAACTGTTTTTT. Amino acids: CASSRGWGQGTEKLFF.

The chain couples TRBV5-1 to TRBJ2-2; TRBD1 matches at 9 bases. The junction had 4 bases not matched to a gene; V was cut back by 4 bases and J by 0 bases. Germline CDR1 SGHRS, CDR2 YFSETQ. The CDR3 length is 16 residues. CDR3 sequence: CASSVGQGSNTGELFF. DNA for the CDR3: TGCGCCAGCAGCGTAGGACAGGGGTCGAACACCGGGGAGCTGTTTTTT.

This clone was detected a few times. V gene TRBV6-6 combines with J gene TRBJ2-1, with 7 positions matching TRBD1. CDR3 length equals 13 residues. Germline loops: CDR1 MNHNY, CDR2 SVGAGI (reference sequence). After removal of 7 bases from V and 6 bases from J, the junction contained 6 bases not matched to a gene. CDR3 sequence reads: CASKARGLNEQFF. The CDR3 DNA sequence: TGTGCCAGCAAGGCGAGGGGGCTCAATGAGCAGTTCTTC.

The sample holds a few counts of this clone. The chain employs TRBV27 and TRBJ2-2, with 7 bases that match TRBD1. CDR1 is MNHEY and CDR2 is SMNVEV in the germline V gene (reference sequence). The CDR3 extends over 15 amino acids. V dropped 5 bases and J dropped 8; count of bases not matched to a gene: 11. The CDR3 reads CASSRDSVVGGELFF. The DNA of the CDR3 is TGTGCCAGCAGTCGGGACAGCGTGGTCGGGGGGGAGCTGTTTTTT.

V usage is TRBV9 and J usage is TRBJ1-2; D might be TRBD1 (6 bases). Trimming removed 0 bases at V and 2 bases at J, with 14 bases between. The CDR3 covers 16 residues. Germline V CDR1 and CDR2: SGDLS, YYNGEE. The CDR3, as DNA: TGTGCCAGCAGCGTAGGGCCAGGGACATCAAACTATGGCTACACCTTC. This codes for CASSVGPGTSNYGYTF.

This sequence joins TRBV4-1 and TRBJ2-7; D ambiguous. Germline V CDR1 and CDR2: MGHRA, YSYEKL. Trimming stripped 1 base from V and 6 bases from J, with 10 bases between. This CDR3 comprises 13 residues. As DNA, the CDR3 is TGCGCCAGCAGCCAAGTTGGTAGTGGCGAGCAGTACTTC. Its translation is CASSQVGSGEQYF.

The chain couples TRBV7-2 to TRBJ2-2; D is ambiguous. Per the germline V gene, CDR1 is SGHTA and CDR2 is FQGNSA. CDR3 size: 16 residues. V lost 2 bases and J 7 bases, leaving 17 bases between the germline ends. CDR3 amino acids: CASSLIPATLNGELFF. Written as DNA, the CDR3 is TGTGCCAGCAGCTTAATCCCGGCGACGTTGAACGGGGAGCTGTTTTTT.

J is TRBJ1-3 and V is TRBV4-1; D unresolved. Germline assignment: CDR1 MGHRA and CDR2 YSYEKL. With 0 bases removed from V and 3 bases from J, the gap between germline ends came to 9 bases. The CDR3 has 15 residues. The DNA for the CDR3 is TGCGCCAGCAGCCAAGACAGTAGGAGTGGAAACACCATATATTTT. Protein product: CASSQDSRSGNTIYF.

The chain employs TRBV10-3 and TRBJ2-7; D may be TRBD2 (5 bases). V shed 7 bases and J shed 1 base, with 14 bases lying between them. Germline assignment: CDR1 ENHRY and CDR2 SYGVKD. The CDR3 sequence is 14 residues long. The CDR3 sequence is CAIKERRGSYEQYF. The CDR3 DNA reads TGTGCCATCAAGGAGCGGCGCGGTTCCTACGAGCAGTACTTC.

The chain combines TRBV7-8 with TRBJ1-2, with a weak D call TRBD1 (5 bases). This CDR3 region has 13 residues. V was cut by 5 bases and J by 4 bases, with 11 bases left in between. CDR1 is SGHVS, CDR2 FQNEAQ, per germline. CDR3 sequence (DNA): TGTGCCAGCAGCATCCTCGGGGGCTATGGCTACACCTTC. It translates to CASSILGGYGYTF. Supplemented by reference TRBV7-8 and TRBJ1-2, the full variable domain reads GAGVSQSPRYKVAKRGQDVALRCDPISGHVSLFWYQQALGQGPEFLTYFQNEAQLDKSGLPSDRFFAERPEGSVSTLKIQRTQQEDSAVYLCASSILGGYGYTFGSGTRLTVV.

V gene TRBV9 combines with J gene TRBJ2-3; 15 bases agree with TRBD2. J was trimmed by 3 bases and V by 8 bases; bases with no gene match: 10. This CDR3 has 17 amino acids. Germline lookup yields CDR1 SGDLS and CDR2 YYNGEE. This CDR3 reads CARVKGLAGGQTDTQYF. The CDR3 region has the DNA TGTGCCAGAGTTAAAGGACTAGCGGGGGGGCAGACAGATACGCAGTATTTT. Full variable domain (rest looked up from reference TRBV9 and TRBJ2-3): DSGVTQTPKHLITATGQRVTLRCSPRSGDLSVYWYQQSLDQGLQFLIQYYNGEERAKGNILERFSAQQFPDLHSELNLSSLELGDSALYFCARVKGLAGGQTDTQYFGPGTRLTVL.

CDR3 in DNA: TGTGCCAGCAGCTCAGGGGCGTGGAATGAAAAACTGTTTTTT. Its protein is CASSSGAWNEKLFF. This chain connects TRBV2 to TRBJ1-4; possibly TRBD1 for D (6 bases). The CDR3 has 14 amino acids. CDR1 and CDR2 (germline): SNHLY, FYNNEI. V shed 6 bases and J shed 5 bases, with 13 bases lying between them.

The chain carries TRBV27 and TRBJ2-1, with 7 bases that match TRBD2. Unmatched junction bases numbered 3, after V lost 0 bases and J lost 1 base. The CDR3 covers 16 residues. CDR1 is MNHEY, CDR2 SMNVEV, per germline (reference sequence). CDR3 coding DNA: TGTGCCAGCAGTTTATCAGCGGGGCAATCCTACAATGAGCAGTTCTTC. Translating gives CASSLSAGQSYNEQFF.

CDR3 in DNA: TGTGCCAGCAGCTTATCGGGCTTCGACGAGCAGTACTTC. It codes for CASSLSGFDEQYF. The V call is TRBV7-8, the J call TRBJ2-7, with D unresolved. This CDR3 region has 13 residues. Trimming left V 2 bases short and J 5 bases short, with 10 bases between. Germline V gene sequence: CDR1 SGHVS, CDR2 FQNEAQ.

This chain connects TRBV29-1 to TRBJ1-5, with D possibly matching TRBD1 (5 bases). The germline V gene encodes CDR1 SQVTM and CDR2 ANQGSEA. V lost 0 bases, J lost 2 bases, and 8 bases lay in between. This CDR3 is 14 amino acids long. CDR3 nucleotide sequence: TGCAGCGTTGAAGACGGGGGAGGCAATCAGCCCCAGCATTTT. This encodes CSVEDGGGNQPQHF.

The CDR3 protein is CASSFPEGHQETQYF. The CDR3 DNA is TGTGCCAGCAGCTTTCCTGAGGGGCACCAAGAGACCCAGTACTTC. The V and J genes are TRBV7-9 and TRBJ2-5, with D tentatively TRBD1 or TRBD2 (5 bases each). This CDR3 has 15 residues. The germline CDR1 and CDR2 sequences are SEHNR and FQNEAQ (reference sequence). The ends were cut back, 3 bases at V and 0 bases at J, with 11 bases in the middle.

This chain uses TRBV18 with TRBJ1-5; 9 positions agree with TRBD1. Per the germline V gene, CDR1 is KGHSH and CDR2 is LQKENI. V was clipped by 3 bases and J by 7 bases; unmatched bases: 4. The CDR3 is made up of 14 amino acids. The CDR3 nucleotides read TGTGCCAGCTCACCGGACAGGGGCCGCCAGCCCCAGCATTTT. Translating gives CASSPDRGRQPQHF.

This clone was detected only a few times. This chain uses TRBV28 with TRBJ2-1; D is undetermined. V was pared by 8 bases and J by 9 bases, with 14 bases between. Germline V gene sequence: CDR1 MDHEN, CDR2 SYDVKM. CDR3 length: 12 amino acids. CDR3 coding DNA: TGTGCCAGCCAAGAATATCACGGTGAGCAGTTCTTC. Protein sequence: CASQEYHGEQFF. Looking up the rest from reference TRBV28 and TRBJ2-1 gives the full variable domain: DVKVTQSSRYLVKRTGEKVFLECVQDMDHENMFWYRQDPGLGLRLIYFSYDVKMKEKGDIPEGYSVSREKKERFSLILESASTNQTSMYLCASQEYHGEQFFGPGTRLTVL.

The CDR3 nucleotides are TGTGCCAGCGCCAGAGGGGGGTATACTGAAGCTTTCTTT. Amino acids: CASARGGYTEAFF. The chain uses TRBV25-1 and TRBJ1-1; D is possibly TRBD1 (6 bases). V lost 8 bases to trimming and J lost 5 bases, with 15 bases between them. This CDR3 has 13 amino acids. Germline V CDR1 and CDR2: MGHDK, SYGVNS.

J is TRBJ2-7 and V is TRBV7-8; no definite D call. Looked up from germline, CDR1 is SGHVS and CDR2 is FQNEAQ. This CDR3 is 16 amino acids long. The V and J ends lost 0 bases and 5 bases respectively, with 17 bases between them. CDR3 loop: CASSLARHKMGHEQYF. CDR3 DNA: TGTGCCAGCAGCTTAGCCAGACACAAAATGGGCCACGAGCAGTACTTC.

The CDR3 region has the DNA TGTGCCAGCAGCTTAGATTCGACGGGCTCTGGCTACACCTTC. Protein sequence: CASSLDSTGSGYTF. The chain has TRBV11-3 and TRBJ1-2; unclear D gene. The CDR3 length is 14 residues. The germline V gene has CDR1 SGHNT and CDR2 YENEEA. V was clipped by 0 bases and J by 7 bases, with 12 bases between them.

The CDR3 nucleotides read TGTGCCAGCAGCTTAGAATGGACAGGGAATGGCTACACCTTC. Translated, it gives CASSLEWTGNGYTF. The chain is built from TRBV7-9 and TRBJ1-2; 8 bases line up with TRBD1. The germline V gene has CDR1 SEHNR and CDR2 FQNEAQ (reference sequence). The CDR3 has 14 residues. Trimming cost V 1 base and J 6 bases; bases outside gene matches: 4. The whole variable domain, remainder taken from reference TRBV7-9 and TRBJ1-2, is DTGVSQNPRHKITKRGQNVTFRCDPISEHNRLYWYRQTLGQGPEFLTYFQNEAQLEKSRLLSDRFSAERPKGSFSTLEIQRTEQGDSAMYLCASSLEWTGNGYTFGSGTRLTVV.

The rearrangement links TRBV6-6 to TRBJ2-1; the D is unclear. CDR1 is MNHNY, CDR2 SVGAGI, per germline (reference sequence). The length of the CDR3 is 11 residues. V shed 5 bases and J shed 15 bases, with 14 bases lying between them. The CDR3 reads CASSTQARRFF. In DNA form, the CDR3 reads TGTGCCAGCAGTACCCAAGCACGGAGGTTCTTC.

This clone was detected only a few times. V and J are TRBV29-1 and TRBJ2-5; D is uncertain. This CDR3 contains 14 residues. V was clipped by 4 bases and J by 5 bases, with 17 bases between them. CDR1 and CDR2 (germline): SQVTM, ANQGSEA. As DNA, the CDR3 is TGCAGCGTTGTGGTCCAGGCCGTCGGCGAGACCCAGTACTTC. This codes for CSVVVQAVGETQYF.